This T cell receptor (beta chain) was retrieved from a study of cytomegalovirus exposure and HLA in healthy donors. Overall study context: About 180 million T cells yielded roughly 120 million unique TCR beta sequences in earlier analysis.

The germline gives CDR1 MNHEY, CDR2 SVGAGI. The CDR3 has 15 residues. The study's findings and limits: By a later analysis, the bulk of CMV-associated TCR beta chains appeared HLA-restricted. It emerged from a later analysis that several of the most significant clusters appeared to be linked to common viral pathogens.

Participants comprised healthy donors of bone marrow. In the PCR, 60 Vbeta and 13 Jbeta primers were used. Sequenced by immunoSEQ multiplex PCR; TCRdb stores in-frame clones only, minus some. The profile shows about 97,000 clones, 75% to 90% of them singletons. In its sample, this clone was seen once. As yet, its antigen is unknown. Germline is not matched at one junction end, which may reflect a read error. V is TRBV6-5 and J is TRBJ1-2; 8 nucleotides agree with TRBD1. The sequenced sample consisted of PBMCs. The TCR sequence derives from a man in his thirties or forties in good health and CMV-seronegative. CDR3 protein: CASSNGQGDPYGYPF. The CDR3 DNA is TGTGCCAGCAGCAACGGACAGGGCGACCCCTATGGCTACCCCTTC.